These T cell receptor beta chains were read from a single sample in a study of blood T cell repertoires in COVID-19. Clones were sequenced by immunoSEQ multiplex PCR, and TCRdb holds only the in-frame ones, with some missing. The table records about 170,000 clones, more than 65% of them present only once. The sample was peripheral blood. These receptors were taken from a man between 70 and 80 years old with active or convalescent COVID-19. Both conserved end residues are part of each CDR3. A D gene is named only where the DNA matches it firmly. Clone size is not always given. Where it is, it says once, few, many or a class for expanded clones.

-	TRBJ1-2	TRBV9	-	CASSVATEGGYTF	TGTGCCAGCAGCGTAGCTACGGAGGGTGGCTACACCTTC
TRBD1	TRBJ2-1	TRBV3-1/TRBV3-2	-	CASSPWDRETNEQFF	TGTGCCAGCAGTCCCTGGGACAGGGAAACCAATGAGCAGTTCTTC
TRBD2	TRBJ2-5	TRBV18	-	CASSPKRLARETQYF	TGTGCCAGCTCACCGAAACGACTAGCGCGGGAGACCCAGTACTTC
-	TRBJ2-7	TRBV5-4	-	CASRAGTKYEQYF	TGTGCCAGCAGGGCCGGGACAAAGTACGAGCAGTACTTC
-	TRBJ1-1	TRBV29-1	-	CSVLRDFEAFF	TGCAGCGTTCTACGAGACTTTGAAGCTTTCTTT
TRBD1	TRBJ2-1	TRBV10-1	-	CASSESTGAWNEQFF	TGCGCCAGCAGTGAGTCGACAGGGGCATGGAATGAGCAGTTCTTC
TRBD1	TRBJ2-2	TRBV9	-	CASSGDRGPGTGELFF	TGTGCCAGCAGCGGCGACAGGGGGCCGGGCACCGGGGAGCTGTTTTTT
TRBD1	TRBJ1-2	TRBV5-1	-	CASSTDGTGGPGYTF	TGCGCCAGCAGCACCGACGGGACAGGGGGCCCGGGCTACACCTTC
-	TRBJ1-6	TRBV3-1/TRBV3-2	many	CASSRGSSYNSPLHF	TGTGCCAGCAGTAGGGGAAGCTCCTATAATTCACCCCTCCACTTT
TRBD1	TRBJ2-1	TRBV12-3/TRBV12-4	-	CASSQGAGEQFF	TGTGCCAGCAGTCAGGGGGCGGGTGAGCAGTTCTTC
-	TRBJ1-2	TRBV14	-	CASSQDLANYGYTF	TGTGCCAGCAGCCAAGATCTAGCGAACTATGGCTACACCTTC
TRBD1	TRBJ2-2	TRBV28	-	CASSPMGQGKAGELFF	TGTGCCAGCAGTCCTATGGGACAGGGTAAAGCCGGGGAGCTGTTTTTT
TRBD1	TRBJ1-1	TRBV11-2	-	CASSLGQGTTEAFF	TGTGCCAGCAGTCTAGGACAGGGGACCACTGAAGCTTTCTTT
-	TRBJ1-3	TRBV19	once	CASSGPGPGNTIYF	TGTGCCAGTAGCGGACCAGGGCCTGGAAACACCATATATTTT
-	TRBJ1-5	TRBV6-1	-	CASSDVREGYQPQHF	TGTGCCAGCAGTGACGTCAGGGAGGGTTATCAGCCCCAGCATTTT
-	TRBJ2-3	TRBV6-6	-	CASSYSGPEGTQYF	TGTGCCAGCAGTTACTCGGGGCCGGAGGGGACGCAGTATTTT
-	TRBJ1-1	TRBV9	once	CASSLRDTEAFF	TGTGCCAGCTCCCTCAGGGACACTGAAGCTTTCTTT
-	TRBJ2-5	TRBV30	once	CAWSTRETQYF	TGTGCCTGGAGCACCAGGGAGACCCAGTACTTC
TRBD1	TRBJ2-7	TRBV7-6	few	CASSPGQAKGTYEQYF	TGTGCCAGCAGCCCTGGACAGGCCAAGGGGACCTACGAGCAGTACTTC
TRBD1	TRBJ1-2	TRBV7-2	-	CASRRPGQGADNYGYTF	TGTGCCAGCAGAAGACCGGGACAGGGGGCGGATAACTATGGCTACACCTTC
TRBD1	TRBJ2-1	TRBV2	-	CASRKWGTGDHYNEQFF	TGTGCCAGCCGAAAGTGGGGGACAGGGGATCATTACAATGAGCAGTTCTTC
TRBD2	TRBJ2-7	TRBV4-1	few	CASSQAHSGRPYEQYF	TGCGCCAGCAGCCAGGCCCACAGCGGGAGGCCCTACGAGCAGTACTTC
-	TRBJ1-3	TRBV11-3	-	CASSLGTSPGNTIYF	TGTGCCAGCAGCTTGGGGACATCGCCTGGAAACACCATATATTTT
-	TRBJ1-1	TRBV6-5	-	CASSPGTPNTEAFF	TGTGCCAGCAGTCCCGGGACACCGAACACTGAAGCTTTCTTT
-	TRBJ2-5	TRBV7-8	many	CASSLVGQRETQYF	TGTGCCAGCAGCTTAGTCGGACAGAGGGAGACCCAGTACTTC
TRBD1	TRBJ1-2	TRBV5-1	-	CASSLLTGAPMDYGYTF	TGCGCCAGCAGCTTACTGACAGGGGCCCCCATGGACTATGGCTACACCTTC
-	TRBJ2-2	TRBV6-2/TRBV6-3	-	CASSYSLRSISGELFF	TGTGCCAGCAGTTACTCCCTCCGCAGTATATCCGGGGAGCTGTTTTTT
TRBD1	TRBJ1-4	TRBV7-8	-	CASSAPGQPLTGSEKLFF	TGTGCCAGCAGCGCCCCGGGACAGCCACTTACGGGCAGTGAAAAACTGTTTTTT
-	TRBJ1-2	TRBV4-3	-	CASSQGTPGHYGYTF	TGCGCCAGCAGCCAAGGAACCCCAGGGCACTATGGCTACACCTTC
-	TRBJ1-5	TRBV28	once	CASSSNSPPPQHF	TGTGCCAGCAGTTCGAACAGCCCTCCACCCCAGCATTTT
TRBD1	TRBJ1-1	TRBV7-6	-	CASSERPDRGLNTEAFF	TGTGCCAGCAGCGAACGACCGGACAGGGGGCTTAACACTGAAGCTTTCTTT